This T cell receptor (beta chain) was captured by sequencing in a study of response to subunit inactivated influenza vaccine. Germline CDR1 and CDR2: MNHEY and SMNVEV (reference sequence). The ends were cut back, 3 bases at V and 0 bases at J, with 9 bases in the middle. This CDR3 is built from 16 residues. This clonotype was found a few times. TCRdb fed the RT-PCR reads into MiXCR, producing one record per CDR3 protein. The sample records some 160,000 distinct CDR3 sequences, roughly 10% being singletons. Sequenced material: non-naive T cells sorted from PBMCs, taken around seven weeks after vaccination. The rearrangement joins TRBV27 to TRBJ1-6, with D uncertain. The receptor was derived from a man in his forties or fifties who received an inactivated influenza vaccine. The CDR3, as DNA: TGTGCCAGCAGTTTGTGGTCTAGCTCCTATAATTCACCCCTCCACTTT. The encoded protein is CASSLWSSSYNSPLHF.